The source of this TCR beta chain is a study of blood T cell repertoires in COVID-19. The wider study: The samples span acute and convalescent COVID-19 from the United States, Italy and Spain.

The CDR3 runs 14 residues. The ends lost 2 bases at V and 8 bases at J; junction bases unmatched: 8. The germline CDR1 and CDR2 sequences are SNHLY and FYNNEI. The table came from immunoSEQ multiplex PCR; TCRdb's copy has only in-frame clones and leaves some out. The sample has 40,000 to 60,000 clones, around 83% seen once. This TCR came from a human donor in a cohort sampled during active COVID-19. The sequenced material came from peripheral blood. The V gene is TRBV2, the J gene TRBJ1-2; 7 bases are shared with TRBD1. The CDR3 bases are TGTGCCAGCAGTGAAAGACAGGGTGTAGGCGGCTACACCTTC. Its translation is CASSERQGVGGYTF. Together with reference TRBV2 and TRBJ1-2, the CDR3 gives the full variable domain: EPEVTQTPSHQVTQMGQEVILRCVPISNHLYFYWYRQILGQKVEFLVSFYNNEISEKSEIFDDQFSVERPDGSNFTLKIRSTKLEDSAMYFCASSERQGVGGYTFGSGTRLTVV.